This T cell receptor (beta chain) was identified in a study of T cells in Graves' hyperthyroidism and ophthalmopathy. Turning to this clonotype: Its specificity is not known.

The trim removed 3 bases at V and 4 bases at J, leaving 17 bases unmatched. Germline-derived CDR1 and CDR2 are GTSNPN and SVGIG (reference sequence). This CDR3 has 17 amino acids. Study results and limitations: Within blood appeared most thyroid clonotypes that had expanded above 0.001.

The PBMCs were taken from around 9 ml of fresh peripheral blood. There were TCR beta CDR3 regions amplified from RNA transcripts. HTBI primers were the set used in a first-round RT-PCR of the TCR CDR3. MiXCR was run by TCRdb on the multiplex PCR reads, yielding one entry per CDR3 protein. Of 350,000 or so distinct CDR3 sequences in the sample, roughly 18% are singletons; the top ten hold less than 20%. The sequencing input was blood. The sequence was obtained from a woman between 40 and 55 years old with Graves' ophthalmopathy. This rearrangement joins TRBV30 to TRBJ2-7; 8 nucleotides align to TRBD1. The CDR3 nucleotides read TGTGCCTGGAGCGCCCTTCGGCGGACAGGGAGGTTGTACGAGCAGTACTTC. The encoded protein is CAWSALRRTGRLYEQYF.